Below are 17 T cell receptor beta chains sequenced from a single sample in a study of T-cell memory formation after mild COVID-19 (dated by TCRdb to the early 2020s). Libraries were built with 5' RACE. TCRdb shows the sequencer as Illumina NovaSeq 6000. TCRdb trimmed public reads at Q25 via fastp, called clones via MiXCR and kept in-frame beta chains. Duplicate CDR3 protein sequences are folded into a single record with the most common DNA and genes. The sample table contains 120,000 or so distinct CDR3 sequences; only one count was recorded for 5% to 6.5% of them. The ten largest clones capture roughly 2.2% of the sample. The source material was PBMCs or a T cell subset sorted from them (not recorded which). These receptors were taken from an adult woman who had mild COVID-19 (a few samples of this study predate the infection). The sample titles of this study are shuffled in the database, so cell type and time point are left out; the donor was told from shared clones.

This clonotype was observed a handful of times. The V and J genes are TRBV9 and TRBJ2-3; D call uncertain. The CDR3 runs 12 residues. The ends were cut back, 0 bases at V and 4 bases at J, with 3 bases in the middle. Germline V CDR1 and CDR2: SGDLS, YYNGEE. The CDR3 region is CASSVDSDTQYF. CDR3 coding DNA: TGTGCCAGCAGCGTAGATTCAGATACGCAGTATTTT.

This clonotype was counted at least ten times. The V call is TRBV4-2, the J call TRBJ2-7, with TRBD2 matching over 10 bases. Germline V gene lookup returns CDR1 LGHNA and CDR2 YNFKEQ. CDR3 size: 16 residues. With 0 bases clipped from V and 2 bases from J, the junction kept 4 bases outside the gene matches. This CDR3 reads CASSQDSLAGAYEQYF. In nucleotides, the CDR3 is TGTGCCAGCAGCCAAGATAGCCTAGCGGGGGCCTACGAGCAGTACTTC.

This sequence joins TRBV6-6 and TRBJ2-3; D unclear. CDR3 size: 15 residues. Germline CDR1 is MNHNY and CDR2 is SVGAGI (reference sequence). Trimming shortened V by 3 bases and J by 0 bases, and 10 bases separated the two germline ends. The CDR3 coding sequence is TGTGCCAGCAGTTATGGGCGTTCTAGCACAGATACGCAGTATTTT. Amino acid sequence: CASSYGRSSTDTQYF.

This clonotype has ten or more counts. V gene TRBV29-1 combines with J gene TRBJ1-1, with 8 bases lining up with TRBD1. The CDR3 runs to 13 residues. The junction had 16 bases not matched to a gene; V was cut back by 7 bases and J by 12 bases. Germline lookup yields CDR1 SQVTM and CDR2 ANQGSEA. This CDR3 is CSGEDRVKLETFF. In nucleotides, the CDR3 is TGCAGCGGGGAGGACAGGGTCAAACTGGAGACTTTCTTT.

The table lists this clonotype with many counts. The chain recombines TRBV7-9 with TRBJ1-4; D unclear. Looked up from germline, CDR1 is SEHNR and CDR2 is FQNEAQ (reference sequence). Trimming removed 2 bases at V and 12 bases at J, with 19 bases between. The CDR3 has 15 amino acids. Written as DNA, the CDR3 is TGTGCCAGCAGCTTATTGGAGCCATTGACAAGCCAACTGTTTTTT. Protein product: CASSLLEPLTSQLFF.

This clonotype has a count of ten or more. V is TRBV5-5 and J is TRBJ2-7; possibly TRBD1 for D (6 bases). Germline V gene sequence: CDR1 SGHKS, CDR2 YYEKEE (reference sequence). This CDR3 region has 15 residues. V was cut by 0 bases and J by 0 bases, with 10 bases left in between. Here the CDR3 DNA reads TGTGCCAGCAGCTTGGGACAGGCCTTCTCCTACGAGCAGTACTTC. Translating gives CASSLGQAFSYEQYF.

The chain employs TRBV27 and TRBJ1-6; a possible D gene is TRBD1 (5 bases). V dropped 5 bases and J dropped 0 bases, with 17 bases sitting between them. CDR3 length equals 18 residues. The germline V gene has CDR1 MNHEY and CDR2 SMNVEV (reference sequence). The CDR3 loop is CASSPWDPQSSYNSPLHF. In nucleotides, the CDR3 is TGTGCCAGCAGTCCCTGGGACCCCCAGAGCTCCTATAATTCACCCCTCCACTTT.

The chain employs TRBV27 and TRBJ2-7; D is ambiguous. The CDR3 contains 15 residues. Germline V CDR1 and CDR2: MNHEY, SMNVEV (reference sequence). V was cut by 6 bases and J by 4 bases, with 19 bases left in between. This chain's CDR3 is CASSLTWQASYEQYF. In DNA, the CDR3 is TGTGCCAGCAGCTTAACTTGGCAGGCGAGTTACGAGCAGTACTTC.

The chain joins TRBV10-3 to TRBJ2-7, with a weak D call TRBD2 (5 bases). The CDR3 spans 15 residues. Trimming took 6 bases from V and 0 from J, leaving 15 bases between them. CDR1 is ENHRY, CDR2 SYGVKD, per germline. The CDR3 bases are TGTGCCATCAGGGACTCAGCGAGGAGCTCCTACGAGCAGTACTTC. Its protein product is CAIRDSARSSYEQYF.

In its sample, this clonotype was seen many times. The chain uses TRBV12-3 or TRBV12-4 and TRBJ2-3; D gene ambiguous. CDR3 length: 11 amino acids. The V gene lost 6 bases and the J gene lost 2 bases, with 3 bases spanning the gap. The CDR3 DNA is TGTGCCAGCAGATACACAGATACGCAGTATTTT. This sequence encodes CASRYTDTQYF.

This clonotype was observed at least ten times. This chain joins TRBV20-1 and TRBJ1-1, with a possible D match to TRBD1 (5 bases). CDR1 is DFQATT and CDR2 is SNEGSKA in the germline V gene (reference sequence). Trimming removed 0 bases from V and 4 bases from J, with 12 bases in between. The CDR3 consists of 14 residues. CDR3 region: CSARDPFGGTEAFF. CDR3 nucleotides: TGCAGTGCTAGAGATCCGTTCGGGGGCACTGAAGCTTTCTTT.

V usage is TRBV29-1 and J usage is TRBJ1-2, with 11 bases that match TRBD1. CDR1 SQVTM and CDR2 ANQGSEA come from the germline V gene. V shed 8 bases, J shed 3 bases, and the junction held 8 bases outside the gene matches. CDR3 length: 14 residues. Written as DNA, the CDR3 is TGCAGCACGGGGGACAGGGGGAACGACTATGGCTACACCTTC. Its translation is CSTGDRGNDYGYTF.

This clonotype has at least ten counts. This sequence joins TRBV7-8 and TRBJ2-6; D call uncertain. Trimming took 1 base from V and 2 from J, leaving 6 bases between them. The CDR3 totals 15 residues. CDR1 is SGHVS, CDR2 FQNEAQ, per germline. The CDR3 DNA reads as TGTGCCAGCAGCTTAGGGGGAACTGGGGCCAACGTCCTGACTTTC. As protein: CASSLGGTGANVLTF.

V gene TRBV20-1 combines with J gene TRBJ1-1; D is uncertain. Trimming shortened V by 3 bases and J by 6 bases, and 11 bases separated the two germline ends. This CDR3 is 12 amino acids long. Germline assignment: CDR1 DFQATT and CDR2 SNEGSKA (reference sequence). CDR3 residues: CSASDRPAEAFF. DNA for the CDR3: TGCAGTGCTAGTGACCGCCCAGCTGAAGCTTTCTTT.

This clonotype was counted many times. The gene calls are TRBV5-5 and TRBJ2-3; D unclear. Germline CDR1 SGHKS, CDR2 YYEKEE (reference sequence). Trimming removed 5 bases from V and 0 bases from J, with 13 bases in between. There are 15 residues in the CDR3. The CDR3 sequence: CASRWTLDSTDTQYF. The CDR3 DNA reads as TGTGCCAGCAGGTGGACCCTGGACAGCACAGATACGCAGTATTTT.

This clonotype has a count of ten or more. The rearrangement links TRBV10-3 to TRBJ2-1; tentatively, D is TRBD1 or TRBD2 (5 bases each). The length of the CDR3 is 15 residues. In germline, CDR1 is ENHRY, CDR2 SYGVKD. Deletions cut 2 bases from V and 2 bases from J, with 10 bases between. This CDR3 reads CAISEGTPPYNEQFF. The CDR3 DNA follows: TGTGCCATCAGTGAGGGGACCCCCCCCTACAATGAGCAGTTCTTC.

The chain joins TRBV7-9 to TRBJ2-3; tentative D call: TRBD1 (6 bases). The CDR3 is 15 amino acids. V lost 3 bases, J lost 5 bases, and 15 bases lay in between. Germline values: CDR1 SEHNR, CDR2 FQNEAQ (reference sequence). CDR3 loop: CASSLVSGGVDTQYF. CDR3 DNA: TGTGCCAGCAGCTTGGTTAGTGGGGGCGTAGATACGCAGTATTTT. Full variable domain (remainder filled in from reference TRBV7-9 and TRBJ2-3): DTGVSQNPRHKITKRGQNVTFRCDPISEHNRLYWYRQTLGQGPEFLTYFQNEAQLEKSRLLSDRFSAERPKGSFSTLEIQRTEQGDSAMYLCASSLVSGGVDTQYFGPGTRLTVL.